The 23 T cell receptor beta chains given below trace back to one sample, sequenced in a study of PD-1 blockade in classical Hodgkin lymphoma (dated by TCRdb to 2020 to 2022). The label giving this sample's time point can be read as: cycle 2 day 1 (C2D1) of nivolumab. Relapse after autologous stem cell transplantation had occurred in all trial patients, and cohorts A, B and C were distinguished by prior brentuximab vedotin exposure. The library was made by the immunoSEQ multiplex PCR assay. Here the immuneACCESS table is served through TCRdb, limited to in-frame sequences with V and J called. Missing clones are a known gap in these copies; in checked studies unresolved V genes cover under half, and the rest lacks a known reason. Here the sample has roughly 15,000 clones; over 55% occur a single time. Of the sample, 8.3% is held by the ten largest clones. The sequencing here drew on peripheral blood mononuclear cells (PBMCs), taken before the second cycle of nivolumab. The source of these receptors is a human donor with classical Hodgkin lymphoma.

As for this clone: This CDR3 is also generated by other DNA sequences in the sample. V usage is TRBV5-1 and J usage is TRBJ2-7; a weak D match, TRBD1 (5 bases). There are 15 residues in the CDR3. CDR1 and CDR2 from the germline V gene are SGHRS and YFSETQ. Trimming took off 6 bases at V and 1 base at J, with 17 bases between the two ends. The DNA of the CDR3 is TGCGCCAGCACCTCAGGTGGGGCTAATTCCTACGAGCAGTACTTC. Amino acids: CASTSGGANSYEQYF.

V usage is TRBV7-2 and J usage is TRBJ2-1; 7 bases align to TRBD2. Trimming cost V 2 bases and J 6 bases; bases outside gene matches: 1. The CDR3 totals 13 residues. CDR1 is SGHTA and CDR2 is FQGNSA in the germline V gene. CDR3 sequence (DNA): TGTGCCAGCAGCTTATGGACTAGCAATGAGCAGTTCTTC. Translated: CASSLWTSNEQFF.

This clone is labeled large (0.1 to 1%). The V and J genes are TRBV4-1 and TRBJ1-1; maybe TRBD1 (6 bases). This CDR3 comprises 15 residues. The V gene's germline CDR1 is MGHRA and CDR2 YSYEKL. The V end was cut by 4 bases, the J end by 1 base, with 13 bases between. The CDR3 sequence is CASSPSGTSNTEAFF. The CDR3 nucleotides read TGCGCCAGCAGCCCGTCCGGGACATCGAACACTGAAGCTTTCTTT.

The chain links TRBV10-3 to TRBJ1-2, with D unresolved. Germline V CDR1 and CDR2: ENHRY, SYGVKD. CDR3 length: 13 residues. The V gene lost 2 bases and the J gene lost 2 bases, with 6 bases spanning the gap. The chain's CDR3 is CAISETDNYGYTF. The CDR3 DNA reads TGTGCCATCAGTGAGACGGACAACTATGGCTACACCTTC.

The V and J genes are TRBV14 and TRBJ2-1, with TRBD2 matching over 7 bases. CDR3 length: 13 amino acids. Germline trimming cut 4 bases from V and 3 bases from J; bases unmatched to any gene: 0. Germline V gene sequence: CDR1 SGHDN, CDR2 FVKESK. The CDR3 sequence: CASSRTSYNEQFF. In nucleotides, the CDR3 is TGTGCCAGCAGCCGGACTAGCTACAATGAGCAGTTCTTC.

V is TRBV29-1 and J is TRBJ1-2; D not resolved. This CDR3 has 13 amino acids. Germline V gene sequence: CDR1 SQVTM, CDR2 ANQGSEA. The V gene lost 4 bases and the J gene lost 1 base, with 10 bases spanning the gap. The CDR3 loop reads CSVVGSFNYGYTF. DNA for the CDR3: TGCAGCGTTGTTGGCAGTTTTAACTATGGCTACACCTTC.

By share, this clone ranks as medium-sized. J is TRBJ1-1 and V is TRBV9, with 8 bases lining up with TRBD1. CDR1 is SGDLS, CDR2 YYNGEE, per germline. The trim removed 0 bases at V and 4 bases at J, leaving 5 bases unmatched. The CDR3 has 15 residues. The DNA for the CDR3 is TGTGCCAGCAGCGTAGAGGCAGGGGGCATCACTGAAGCTTTCTTT. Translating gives CASSVEAGGITEAFF.

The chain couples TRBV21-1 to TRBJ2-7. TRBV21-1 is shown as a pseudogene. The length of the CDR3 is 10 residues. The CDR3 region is CASRENEQYF. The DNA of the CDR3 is TGTGCCAGCAGGGAAAACGAGCAGTACTTC.

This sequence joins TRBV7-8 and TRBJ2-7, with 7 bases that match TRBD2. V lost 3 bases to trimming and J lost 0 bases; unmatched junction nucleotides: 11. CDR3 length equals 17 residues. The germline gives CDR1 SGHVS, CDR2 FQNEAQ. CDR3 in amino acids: CASSFPWGGSHSYEQYF. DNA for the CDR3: TGTGCCAGCAGCTTCCCCTGGGGGGGGAGCCACTCCTACGAGCAGTACTTC.

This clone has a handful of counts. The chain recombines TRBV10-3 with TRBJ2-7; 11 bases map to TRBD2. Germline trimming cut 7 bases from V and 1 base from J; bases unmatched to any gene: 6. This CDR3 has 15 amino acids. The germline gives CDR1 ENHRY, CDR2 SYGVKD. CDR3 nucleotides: TGTGCCATCATGACTAGCGGGACTCAATCCTACGAGCAGTACTTC. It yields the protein CAIMTSGTQSYEQYF.

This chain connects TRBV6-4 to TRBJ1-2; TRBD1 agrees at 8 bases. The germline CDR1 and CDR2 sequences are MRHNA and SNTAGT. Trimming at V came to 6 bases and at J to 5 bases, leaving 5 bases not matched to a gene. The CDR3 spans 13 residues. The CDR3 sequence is CASRGGQEYGYTF. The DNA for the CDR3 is TGTGCCAGCAGGGGGGGACAGGAATATGGCTACACCTTC.

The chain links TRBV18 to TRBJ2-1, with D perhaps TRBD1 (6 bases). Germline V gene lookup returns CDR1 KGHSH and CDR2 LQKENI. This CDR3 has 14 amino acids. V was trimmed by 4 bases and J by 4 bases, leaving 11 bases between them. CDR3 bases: TGTGCCAGCTCACGGGACATGGTGTACAATGAGCAGTTCTTC. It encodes CASSRDMVYNEQFF.

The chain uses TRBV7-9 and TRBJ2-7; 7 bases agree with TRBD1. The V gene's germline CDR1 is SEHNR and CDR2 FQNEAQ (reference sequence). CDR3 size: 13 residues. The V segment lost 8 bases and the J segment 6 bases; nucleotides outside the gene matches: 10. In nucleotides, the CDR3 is TGTGCCAGCTCCTTGGAAGGGGGCAGCGAGCAGTACTTC. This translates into CASSLEGGSEQYF.

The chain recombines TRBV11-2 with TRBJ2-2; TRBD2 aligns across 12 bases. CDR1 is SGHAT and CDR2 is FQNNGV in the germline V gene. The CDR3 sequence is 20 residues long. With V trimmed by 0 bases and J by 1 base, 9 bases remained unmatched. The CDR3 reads CASSLEFRTSGELNTGELFF. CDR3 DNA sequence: TGTGCCAGCAGCTTAGAATTTCGGACTAGCGGGGAACTGAACACCGGGGAGCTGTTTTTT. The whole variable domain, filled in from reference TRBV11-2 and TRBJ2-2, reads EAGVAQSPRYKIIEKRQSVAFWCNPISGHATLYWYQQILGQGPKLLIQFQNNGVVDDSQLPKDRFSAERLKGVDSTLKIQPAKLEDSAVYLCASSLEFRTSGELNTGELFFGEGSRLTVL.

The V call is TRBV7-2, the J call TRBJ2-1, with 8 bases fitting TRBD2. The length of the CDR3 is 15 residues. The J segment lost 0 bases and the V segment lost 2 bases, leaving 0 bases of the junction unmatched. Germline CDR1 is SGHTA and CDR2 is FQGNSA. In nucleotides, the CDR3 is TGTGCCAGCAGCTTAAGCGGGAGCTCCTACAATGAGCAGTTCTTC. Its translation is CASSLSGSSYNEQFF.

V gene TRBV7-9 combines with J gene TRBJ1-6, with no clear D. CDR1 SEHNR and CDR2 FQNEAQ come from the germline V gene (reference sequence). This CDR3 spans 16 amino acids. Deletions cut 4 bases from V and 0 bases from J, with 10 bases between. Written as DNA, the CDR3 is TGTGCCAGCAGCTCAACAAGAGACTCCTATAATTCACCCCTCCACTTT. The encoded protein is CASSSTRDSYNSPLHF.

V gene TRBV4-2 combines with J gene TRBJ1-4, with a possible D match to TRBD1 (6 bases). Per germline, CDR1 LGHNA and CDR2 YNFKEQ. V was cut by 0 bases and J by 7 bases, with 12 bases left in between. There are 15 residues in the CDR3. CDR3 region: CASSQDNRAGEKLFF. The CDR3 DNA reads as TGTGCCAGCAGCCAAGATAACAGGGCTGGTGAAAAACTGTTTTTT.

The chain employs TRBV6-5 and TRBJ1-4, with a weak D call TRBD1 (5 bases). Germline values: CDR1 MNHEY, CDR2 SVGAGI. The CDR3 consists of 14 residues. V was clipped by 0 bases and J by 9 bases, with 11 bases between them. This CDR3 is CASSYSGDGKKLFF. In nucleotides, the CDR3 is TGTGCCAGCAGTTACTCAGGGGATGGGAAAAAACTGTTTTTT.

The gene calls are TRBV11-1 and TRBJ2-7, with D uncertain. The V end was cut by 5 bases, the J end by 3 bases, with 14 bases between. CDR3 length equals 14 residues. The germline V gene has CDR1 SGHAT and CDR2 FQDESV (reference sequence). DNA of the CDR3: TGTGCCAGCAGCGCTGGCTCGGGTTACTACGAGCAGTACTTC. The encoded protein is CASSAGSGYYEQYF. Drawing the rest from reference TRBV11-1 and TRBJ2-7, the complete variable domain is EAEVAQSPRYKITEKSQAVAFWCDPISGHATLYWYRQILGQGPELLVQFQDESVVDDSQLPKDRFSAERLKGVDSTLKIQPAELGDSAMYLCASSAGSGYYEQYFGPGTRLTVT.

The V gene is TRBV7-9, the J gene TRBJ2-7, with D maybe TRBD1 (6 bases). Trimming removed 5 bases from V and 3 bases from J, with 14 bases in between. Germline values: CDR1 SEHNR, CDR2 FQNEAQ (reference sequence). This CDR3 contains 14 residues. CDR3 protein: CASSPGTLYYEQYF. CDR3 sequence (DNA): TGTGCCAGCAGCCCCGGGACACTGTACTACGAGCAGTACTTC.

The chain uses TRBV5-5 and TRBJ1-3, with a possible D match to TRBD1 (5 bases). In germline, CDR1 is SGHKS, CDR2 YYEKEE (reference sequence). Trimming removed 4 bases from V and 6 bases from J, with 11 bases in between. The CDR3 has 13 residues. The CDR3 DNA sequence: TGTGCCAGCAGCCTGGACAATTTAAACACCATATATTTT. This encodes CASSLDNLNTIYF.

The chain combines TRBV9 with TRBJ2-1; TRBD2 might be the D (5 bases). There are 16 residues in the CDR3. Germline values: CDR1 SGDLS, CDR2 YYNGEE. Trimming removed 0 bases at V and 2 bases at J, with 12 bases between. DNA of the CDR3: TGTGCCAGCAGCGTAGGACTATCTAATACCTACAATGAGCAGTTCTTC. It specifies CASSVGLSNTYNEQFF.

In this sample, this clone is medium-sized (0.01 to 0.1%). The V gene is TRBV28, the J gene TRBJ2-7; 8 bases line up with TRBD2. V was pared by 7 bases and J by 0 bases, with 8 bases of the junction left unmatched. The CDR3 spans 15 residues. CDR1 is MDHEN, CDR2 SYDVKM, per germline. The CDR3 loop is CASTPAGGYSYEQYF. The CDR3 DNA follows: TGTGCCAGCACTCCGGCGGGAGGTTACTCCTACGAGCAGTACTTC.